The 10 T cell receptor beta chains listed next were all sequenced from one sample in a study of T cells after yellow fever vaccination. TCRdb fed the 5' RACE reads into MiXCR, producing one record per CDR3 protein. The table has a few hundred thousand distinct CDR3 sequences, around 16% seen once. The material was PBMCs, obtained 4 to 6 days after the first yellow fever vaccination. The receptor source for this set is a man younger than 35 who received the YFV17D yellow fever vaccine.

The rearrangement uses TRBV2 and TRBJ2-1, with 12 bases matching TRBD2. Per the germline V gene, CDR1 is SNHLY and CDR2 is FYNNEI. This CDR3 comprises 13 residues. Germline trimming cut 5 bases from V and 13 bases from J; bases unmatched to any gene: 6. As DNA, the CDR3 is TGTGCCAGCAGTAGGACTAGCGGGGTAGTACAGTTCTTC. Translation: CASSRTSGVVQFF.

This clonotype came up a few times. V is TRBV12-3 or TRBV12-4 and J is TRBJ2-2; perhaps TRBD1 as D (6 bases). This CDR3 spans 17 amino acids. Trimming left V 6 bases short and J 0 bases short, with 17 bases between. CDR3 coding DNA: TGTGCCAGCAGGCCTGGGAGACAGGCGACGAACACCGGGGAGCTGTTTTTT. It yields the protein CASRPGRQATNTGELFF.

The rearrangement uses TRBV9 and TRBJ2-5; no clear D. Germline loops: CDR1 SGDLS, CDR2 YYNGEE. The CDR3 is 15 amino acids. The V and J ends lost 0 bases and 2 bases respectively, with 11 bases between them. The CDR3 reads CASSVGFRIQETQYF. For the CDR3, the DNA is TGTGCCAGCAGCGTAGGGTTCAGGATACAAGAGACCCAGTACTTC.

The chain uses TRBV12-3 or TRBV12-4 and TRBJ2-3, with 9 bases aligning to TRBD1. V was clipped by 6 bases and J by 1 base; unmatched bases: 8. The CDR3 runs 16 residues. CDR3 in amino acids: CASRSYRGRGTDTQYF. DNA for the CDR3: TGTGCCAGCAGATCTTACAGGGGGCGAGGCACAGATACGCAGTATTTT.

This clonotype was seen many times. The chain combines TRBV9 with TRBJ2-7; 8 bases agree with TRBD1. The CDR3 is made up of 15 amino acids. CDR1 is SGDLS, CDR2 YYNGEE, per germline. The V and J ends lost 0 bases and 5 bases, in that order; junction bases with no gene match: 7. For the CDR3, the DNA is TGTGCCAGCAGCGTAGCCCCGGACAGGGTCGACGAGCAGTACTTC. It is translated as CASSVAPDRVDEQYF.

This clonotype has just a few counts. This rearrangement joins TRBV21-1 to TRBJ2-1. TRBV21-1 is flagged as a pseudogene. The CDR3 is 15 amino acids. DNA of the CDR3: TGTGCCAGCCCGAAAGTTCCGTGGGCTGAAGATGAGCAGTTCTTC. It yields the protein CASPKVPWAEDEQFF.

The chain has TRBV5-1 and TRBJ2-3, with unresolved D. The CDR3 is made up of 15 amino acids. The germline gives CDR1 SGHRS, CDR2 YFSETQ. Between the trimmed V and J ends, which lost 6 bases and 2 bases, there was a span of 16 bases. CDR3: CASKKGVPLTDTQYF. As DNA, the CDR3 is TGCGCCAGCAAGAAGGGTGTCCCTCTCACAGATACGCAGTATTTT. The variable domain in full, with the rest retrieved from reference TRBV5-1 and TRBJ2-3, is KAGVTQTPRYLIKTRGQQVTLSCSPISGHRSVSWYQQTPGQGLQFLFEYFSETQRNKGNFPGRFSGRQFSNSRSEMNVSTLELGDSALYLCASKKGVPLTDTQYFGPGTRLTVL.

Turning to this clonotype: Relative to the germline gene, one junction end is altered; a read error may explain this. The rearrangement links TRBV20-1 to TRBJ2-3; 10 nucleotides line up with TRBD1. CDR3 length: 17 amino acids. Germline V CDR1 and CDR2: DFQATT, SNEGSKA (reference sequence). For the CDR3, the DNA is TGCAGTGCGAGGGTTTTTTTGGGACAGGGGTACACAGATAGGCAGTATTTT. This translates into CSARVFLGQGYTDRQYF.

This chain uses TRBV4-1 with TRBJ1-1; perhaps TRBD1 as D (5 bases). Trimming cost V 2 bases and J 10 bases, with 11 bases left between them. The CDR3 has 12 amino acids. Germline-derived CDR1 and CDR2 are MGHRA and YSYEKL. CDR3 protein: CASSQLWGGAFF. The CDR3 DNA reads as TGCGCCAGCAGCCAATTATGGGGGGGAGCTTTCTTT.

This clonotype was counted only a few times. The CDR3 reads CASSKETDTQYF. The DNA of the CDR3 is TGTGCCAGCAGCAAAGAGACAGATACGCAGTATTTT. The J gene is TRBJ2-3, the V gene TRBV7-9; D unresolved. V lost 5 bases, J lost 3 bases, and 6 bases lay in between. This CDR3 is built from 12 residues. Germline CDR1 and CDR2: SEHNR and FQNEAQ (reference sequence).